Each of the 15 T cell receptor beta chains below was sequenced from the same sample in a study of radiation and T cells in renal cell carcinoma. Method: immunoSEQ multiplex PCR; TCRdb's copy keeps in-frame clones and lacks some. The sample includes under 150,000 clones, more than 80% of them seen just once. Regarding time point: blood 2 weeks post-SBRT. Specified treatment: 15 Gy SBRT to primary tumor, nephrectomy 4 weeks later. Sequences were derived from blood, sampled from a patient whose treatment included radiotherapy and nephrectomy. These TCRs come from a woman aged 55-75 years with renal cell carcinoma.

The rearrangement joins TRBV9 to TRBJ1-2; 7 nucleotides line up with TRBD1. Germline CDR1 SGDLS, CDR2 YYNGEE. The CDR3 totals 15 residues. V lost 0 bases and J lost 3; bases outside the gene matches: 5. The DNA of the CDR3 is TGTGCCAGCAGCGTAGATCACAGGGGATACTATGGCTACACCTTC. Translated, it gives CASSVDHRGYYGYTF.

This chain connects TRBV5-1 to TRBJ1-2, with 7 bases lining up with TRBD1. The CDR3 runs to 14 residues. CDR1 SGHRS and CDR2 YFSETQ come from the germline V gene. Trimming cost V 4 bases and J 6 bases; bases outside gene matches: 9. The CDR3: CASSQSQGNNGYTF. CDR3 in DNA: TGCGCCAGCAGCCAATCACAGGGGAATAATGGCTACACCTTC. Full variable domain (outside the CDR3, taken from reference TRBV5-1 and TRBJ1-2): KAGVTQTPRYLIKTRGQQVTLSCSPISGHRSVSWYQQTPGQGLQFLFEYFSETQRNKGNFPGRFSGRQFSNSRSEMNVSTLELGDSALYLCASSQSQGNNGYTFGSGTRLTVV.

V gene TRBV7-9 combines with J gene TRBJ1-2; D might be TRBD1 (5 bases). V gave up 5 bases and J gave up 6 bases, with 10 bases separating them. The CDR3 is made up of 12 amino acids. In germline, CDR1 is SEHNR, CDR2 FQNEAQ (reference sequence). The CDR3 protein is CASSGGVDGYTF. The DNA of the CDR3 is TGTGCCAGCAGCGGAGGGGTGGATGGCTACACCTTC. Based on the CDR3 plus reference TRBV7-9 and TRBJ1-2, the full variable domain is DTGVSQNPRHKITKRGQNVTFRCDPISEHNRLYWYRQTLGQGPEFLTYFQNEAQLEKSRLLSDRFSAERPKGSFSTLEIQRTEQGDSAMYLCASSGGVDGYTFGSGTRLTVV.

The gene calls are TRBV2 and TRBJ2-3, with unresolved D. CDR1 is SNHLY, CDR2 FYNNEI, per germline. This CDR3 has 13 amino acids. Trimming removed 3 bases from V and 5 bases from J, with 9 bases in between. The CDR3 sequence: CASSDAPGDTQYF. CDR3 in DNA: TGTGCCAGCAGTGATGCACCCGGAGATACGCAGTATTTT.

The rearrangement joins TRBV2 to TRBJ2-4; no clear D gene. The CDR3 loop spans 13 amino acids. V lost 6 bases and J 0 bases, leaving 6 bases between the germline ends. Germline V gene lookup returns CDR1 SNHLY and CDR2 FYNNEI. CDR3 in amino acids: CASRGIAKNIQYF. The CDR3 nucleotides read TGTGCCAGCAGGGGGATAGCCAAAAACATTCAGTACTTC.

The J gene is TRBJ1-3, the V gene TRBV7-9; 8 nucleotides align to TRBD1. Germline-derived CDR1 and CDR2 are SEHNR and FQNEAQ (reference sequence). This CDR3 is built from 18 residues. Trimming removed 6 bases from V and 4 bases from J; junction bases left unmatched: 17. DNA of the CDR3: TGTGCCAGCAGTCCCGGGGCCAGGGGGCCCTTAATCGGAAACACCATATATTTT. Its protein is CASSPGARGPLIGNTIYF.

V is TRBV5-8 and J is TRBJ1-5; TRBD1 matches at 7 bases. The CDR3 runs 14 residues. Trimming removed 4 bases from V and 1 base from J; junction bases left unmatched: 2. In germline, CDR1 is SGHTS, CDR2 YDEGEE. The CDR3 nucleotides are TGTGCCAGCAGCGAAGGGGGCAGCAATCAGCCCCAGCATTTT. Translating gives CASSEGGSNQPQHF.

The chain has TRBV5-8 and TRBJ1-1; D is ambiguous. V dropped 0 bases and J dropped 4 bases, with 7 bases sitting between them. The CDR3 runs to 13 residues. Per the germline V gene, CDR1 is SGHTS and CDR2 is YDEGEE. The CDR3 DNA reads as TGTGCCAGCAGCTTGGGGCGGATCACTGAAGCTTTCTTT. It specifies CASSLGRITEAFF. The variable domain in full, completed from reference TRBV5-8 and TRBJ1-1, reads EAGVTQSPTHLIKTRGQQATLRCSPISGHTSVYWYQQALGLGLQFLLWYDEGEERNRGNFPPRFSGRQFPNYSSELNVNALELEDSALYLCASSLGRITEAFFGQGTRLTVV.

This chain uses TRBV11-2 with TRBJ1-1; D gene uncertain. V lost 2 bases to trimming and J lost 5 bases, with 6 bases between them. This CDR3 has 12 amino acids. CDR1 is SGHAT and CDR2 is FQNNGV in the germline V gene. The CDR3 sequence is CASSLTGTEAFF. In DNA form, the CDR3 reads TGTGCCAGCAGCTTAACGGGGACTGAAGCTTTCTTT.

The CDR3 loop reads CASSPRDVYEQYF. Written as DNA, the CDR3 is TGTGCCAGTAGTCCTCGGGACGTCTACGAGCAGTACTTC. The rearrangement joins TRBV19 to TRBJ2-7; tentatively, D is TRBD1 or TRBD2 (5 bases each). V was pared by 5 bases and J by 3 bases, with 11 bases between. Germline V gene sequence: CDR1 LNHDA, CDR2 SQIVND (reference sequence). There are 13 residues in the CDR3.

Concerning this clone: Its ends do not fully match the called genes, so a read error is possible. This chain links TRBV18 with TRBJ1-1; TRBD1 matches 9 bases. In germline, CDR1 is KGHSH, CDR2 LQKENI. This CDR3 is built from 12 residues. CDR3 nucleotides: TGTGCCAGCTCACCACGGGACAGGGCTGGGGACTTT. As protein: CASSPRDRAGDF. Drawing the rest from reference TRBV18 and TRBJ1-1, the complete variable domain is NAGVMQNPRHLVRRRGQEARLRCSPMKGHSHVYWYRQLPEEGLKFMVYLQKENIIDESGMPKERFSAEFPKEGPSILRIQQVVRGDSAAYFCASSPRDRAGDFGQGTRLTVV.

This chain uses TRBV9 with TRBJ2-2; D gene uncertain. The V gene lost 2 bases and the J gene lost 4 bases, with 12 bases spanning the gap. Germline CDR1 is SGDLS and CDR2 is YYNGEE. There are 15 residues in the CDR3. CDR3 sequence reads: CASSVSRPGTGELFF. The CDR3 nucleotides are TGTGCCAGCAGCGTCAGCCGGCCTGGCACCGGGGAGCTGTTTTTT.

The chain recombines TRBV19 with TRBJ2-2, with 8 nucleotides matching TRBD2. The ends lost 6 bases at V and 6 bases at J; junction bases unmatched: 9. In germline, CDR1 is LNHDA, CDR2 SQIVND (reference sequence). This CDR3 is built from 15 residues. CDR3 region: CASRILTGGPGELFF. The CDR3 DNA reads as TGTGCCAGTAGAATTCTGACGGGAGGGCCCGGGGAGCTGTTTTTT.

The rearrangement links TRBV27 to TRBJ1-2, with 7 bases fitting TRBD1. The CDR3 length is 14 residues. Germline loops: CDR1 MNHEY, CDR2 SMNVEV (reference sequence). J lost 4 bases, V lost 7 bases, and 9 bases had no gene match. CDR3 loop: CASNPTGAIYGYTF. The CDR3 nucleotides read TGTGCCAGCAACCCCACAGGGGCAATCTATGGCTACACCTTC.

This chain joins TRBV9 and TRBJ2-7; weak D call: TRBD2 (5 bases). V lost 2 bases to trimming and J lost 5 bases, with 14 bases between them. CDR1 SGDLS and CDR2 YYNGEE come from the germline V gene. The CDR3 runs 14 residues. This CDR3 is CASSVGLAPNEQYF. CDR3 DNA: TGTGCCAGCAGCGTTGGACTGGCTCCTAACGAGCAGTACTTC.